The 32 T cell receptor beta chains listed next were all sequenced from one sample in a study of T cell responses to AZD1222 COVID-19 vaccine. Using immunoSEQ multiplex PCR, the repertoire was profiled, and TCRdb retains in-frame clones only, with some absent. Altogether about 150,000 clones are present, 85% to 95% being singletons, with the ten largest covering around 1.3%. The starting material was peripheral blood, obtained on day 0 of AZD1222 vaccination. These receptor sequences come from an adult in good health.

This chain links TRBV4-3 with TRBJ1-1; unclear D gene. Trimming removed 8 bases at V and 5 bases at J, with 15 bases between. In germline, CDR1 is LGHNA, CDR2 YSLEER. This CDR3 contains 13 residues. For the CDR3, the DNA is TGCGCCAGCGGCGGCTCCCCGTGGACTGAAGCTTTCTTT. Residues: CASGGSPWTEAFF.

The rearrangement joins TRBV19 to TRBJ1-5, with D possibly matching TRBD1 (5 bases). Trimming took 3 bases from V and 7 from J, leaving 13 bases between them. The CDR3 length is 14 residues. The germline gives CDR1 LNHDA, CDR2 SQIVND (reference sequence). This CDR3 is CASSIGREVQPQHF. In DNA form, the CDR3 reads TGTGCCAGTAGTATCGGCAGGGAGGTACAGCCCCAGCATTTT.

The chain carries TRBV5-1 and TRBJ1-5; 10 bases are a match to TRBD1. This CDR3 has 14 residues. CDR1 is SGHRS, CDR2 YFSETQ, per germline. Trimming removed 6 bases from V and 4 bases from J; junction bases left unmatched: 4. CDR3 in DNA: TGCGCCAGCAAGGGACAGGGGATAAATCAGCCCCAGCATTTT. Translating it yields CASKGQGINQPQHF.

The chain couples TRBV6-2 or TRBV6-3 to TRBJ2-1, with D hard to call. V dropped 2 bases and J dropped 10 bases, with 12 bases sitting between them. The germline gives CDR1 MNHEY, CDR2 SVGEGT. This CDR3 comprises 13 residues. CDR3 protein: CASSYVSNGEQFF. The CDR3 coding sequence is TGTGCCAGCAGTTACGTATCCAATGGGGAGCAGTTCTTC.

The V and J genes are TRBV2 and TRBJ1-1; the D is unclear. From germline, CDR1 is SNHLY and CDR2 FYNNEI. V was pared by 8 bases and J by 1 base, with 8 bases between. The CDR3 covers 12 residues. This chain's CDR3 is CASEVTNTEAFF. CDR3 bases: TGTGCCAGCGAAGTTACGAACACTGAAGCTTTCTTT.

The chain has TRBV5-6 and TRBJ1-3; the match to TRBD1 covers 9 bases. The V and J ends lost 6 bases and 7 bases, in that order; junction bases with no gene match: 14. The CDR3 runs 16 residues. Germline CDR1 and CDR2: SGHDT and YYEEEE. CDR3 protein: CASTLLGTGSANTIYF. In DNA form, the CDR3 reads TGTGCCAGCACCCTGCTCGGGACAGGGAGTGCCAACACCATATATTTT.

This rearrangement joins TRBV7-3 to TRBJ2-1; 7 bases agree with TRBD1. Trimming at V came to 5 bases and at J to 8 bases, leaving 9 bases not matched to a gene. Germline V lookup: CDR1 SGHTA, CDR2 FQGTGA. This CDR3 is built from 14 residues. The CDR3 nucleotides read TGTGCCAGCAGCCCCCGACAGGGTTCGTATGAGCAGTTCTTC. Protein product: CASSPRQGSYEQFF.

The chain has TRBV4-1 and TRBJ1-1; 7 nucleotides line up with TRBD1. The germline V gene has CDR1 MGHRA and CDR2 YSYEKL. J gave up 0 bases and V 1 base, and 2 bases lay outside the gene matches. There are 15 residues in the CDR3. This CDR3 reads CASSQGGGLNTEAFF. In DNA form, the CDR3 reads TGCGCCAGCAGCCAAGGAGGGGGCTTGAACACTGAAGCTTTCTTT.

CDR3 DNA sequence: TGTGCCAGCAGCGTAGAACCAGGGGACACCGGGGAGCTGTTTTTT. Amino acids: CASSVEPGDTGELFF. The chain has TRBV9 and TRBJ2-2; the D gene is possibly TRBD1 (6 bases). The germline V gene has CDR1 SGDLS and CDR2 YYNGEE. The CDR3 length is 15 residues. Trimming left V 0 bases short and J 3 bases short, with 9 bases between.

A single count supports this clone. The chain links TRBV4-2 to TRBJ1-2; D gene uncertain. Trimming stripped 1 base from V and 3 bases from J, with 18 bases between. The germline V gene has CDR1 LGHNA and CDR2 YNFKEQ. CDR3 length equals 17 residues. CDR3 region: CASSQAQSMGGDYGYTF. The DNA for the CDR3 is TGTGCCAGCAGCCAAGCCCAGTCCATGGGCGGAGACTATGGCTACACCTTC.

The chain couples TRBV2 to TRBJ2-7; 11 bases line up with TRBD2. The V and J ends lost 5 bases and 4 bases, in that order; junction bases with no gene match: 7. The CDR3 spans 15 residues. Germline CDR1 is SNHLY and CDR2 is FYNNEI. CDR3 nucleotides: TGTGCCAGCAGTTACACTAGCGGGGGTTCGTACGAGCAGTACGTC. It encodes CASSYTSGGSYEQYV.

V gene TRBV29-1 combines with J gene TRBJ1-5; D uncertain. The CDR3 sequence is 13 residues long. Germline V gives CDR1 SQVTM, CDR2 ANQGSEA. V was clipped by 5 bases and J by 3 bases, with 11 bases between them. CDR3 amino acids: CSVREGLNQPQHF. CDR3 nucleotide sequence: TGCAGCGTTCGGGAGGGCCTCAATCAGCCCCAGCATTTT.

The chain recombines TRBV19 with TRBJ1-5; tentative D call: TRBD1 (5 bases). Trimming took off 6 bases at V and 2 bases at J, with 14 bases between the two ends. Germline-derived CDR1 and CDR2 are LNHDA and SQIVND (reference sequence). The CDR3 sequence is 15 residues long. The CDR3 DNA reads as TGTGCCAGTAGCCCCACAGGAATAGGCAATCAGCCCCAGCATTTT. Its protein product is CASSPTGIGNQPQHF.

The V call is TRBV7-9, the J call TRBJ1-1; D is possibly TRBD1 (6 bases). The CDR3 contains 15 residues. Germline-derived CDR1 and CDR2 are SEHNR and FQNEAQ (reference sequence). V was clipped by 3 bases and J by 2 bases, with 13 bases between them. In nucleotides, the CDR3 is TGTGCCAGCAGCTTTCGTTTGGGGGGCAACACTGAAGCTTTCTTT. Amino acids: CASSFRLGGNTEAFF.

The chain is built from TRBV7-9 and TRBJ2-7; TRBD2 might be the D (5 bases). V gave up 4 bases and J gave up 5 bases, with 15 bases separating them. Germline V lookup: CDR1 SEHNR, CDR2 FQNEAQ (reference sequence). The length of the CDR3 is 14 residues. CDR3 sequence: CASSSTSSTHEQYV. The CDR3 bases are TGTGCCAGCAGCTCCACTAGTTCAACCCACGAGCAGTACGTC.

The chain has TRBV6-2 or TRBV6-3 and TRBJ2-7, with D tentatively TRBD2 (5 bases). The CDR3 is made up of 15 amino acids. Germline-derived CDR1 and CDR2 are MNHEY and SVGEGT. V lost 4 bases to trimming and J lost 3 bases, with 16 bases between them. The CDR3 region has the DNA TGTGCCAGCAGTTCAGACTACCCTTACAGCTACGAGCAGTACGTC. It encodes CASSSDYPYSYEQYV.

CDR3 sequence (DNA): TGTGCCAGCAGACAGCACGGTGAGCAGTTCTTC. Translating gives CASRQHGEQFF. The rearrangement joins TRBV28 to TRBJ2-1; no clear D. The CDR3 has 11 residues. Looked up from germline, CDR1 is MDHEN and CDR2 is SYDVKM. Trimming pared 6 bases from V and 9 bases from J, leaving 9 bases between.

The CDR3 here is CASGETQYF. The CDR3 bases are TGTGCCAGCGGAGAGACCCAGTACTTC. J is TRBJ2-5 and V is TRBV9; D gene unclear. Germline V gene sequence: CDR1 SGDLS, CDR2 YYNGEE. V lost 7 bases and J 4 bases, leaving 2 bases between the germline ends. CDR3 size: 9 residues.

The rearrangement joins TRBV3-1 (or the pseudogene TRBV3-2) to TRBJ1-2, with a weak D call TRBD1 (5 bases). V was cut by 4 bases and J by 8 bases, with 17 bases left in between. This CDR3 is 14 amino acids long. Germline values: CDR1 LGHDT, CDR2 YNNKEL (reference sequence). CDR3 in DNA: TGTGCCAGCAGCCCACACGACGGGGACGGGGGCTACACCTTC. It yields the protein CASSPHDGDGGYTF.

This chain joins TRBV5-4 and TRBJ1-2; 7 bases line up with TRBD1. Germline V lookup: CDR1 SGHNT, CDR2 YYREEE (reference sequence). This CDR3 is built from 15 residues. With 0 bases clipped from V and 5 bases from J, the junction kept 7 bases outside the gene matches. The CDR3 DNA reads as TGTGCCAGCAGCTTGGGACAGGGAGCCTTATATGGCTACACCTTC. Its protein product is CASSLGQGALYGYTF.

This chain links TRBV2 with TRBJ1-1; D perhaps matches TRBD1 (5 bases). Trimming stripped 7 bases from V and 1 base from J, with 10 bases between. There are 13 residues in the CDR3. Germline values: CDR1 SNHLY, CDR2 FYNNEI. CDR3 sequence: CASTGQENTEAFF. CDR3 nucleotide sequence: TGTGCCAGCACCGGACAAGAGAACACTGAAGCTTTCTTT.

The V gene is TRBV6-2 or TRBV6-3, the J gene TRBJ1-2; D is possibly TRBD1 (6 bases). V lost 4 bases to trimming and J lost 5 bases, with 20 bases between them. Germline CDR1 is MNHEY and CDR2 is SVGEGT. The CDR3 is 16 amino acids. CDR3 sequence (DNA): TGTGCCAGCAGTTTAAAGAAGTGGACAGACGATTATGGCTACACCTTC. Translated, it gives CASSLKKWTDDYGYTF.

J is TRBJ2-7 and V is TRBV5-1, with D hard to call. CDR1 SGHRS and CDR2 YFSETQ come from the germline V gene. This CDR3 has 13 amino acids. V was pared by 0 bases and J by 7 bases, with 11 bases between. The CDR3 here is CASSLDTFGEQYV. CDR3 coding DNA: TGCGCCAGCAGCTTGGACACTTTCGGGGAGCAGTACGTC.

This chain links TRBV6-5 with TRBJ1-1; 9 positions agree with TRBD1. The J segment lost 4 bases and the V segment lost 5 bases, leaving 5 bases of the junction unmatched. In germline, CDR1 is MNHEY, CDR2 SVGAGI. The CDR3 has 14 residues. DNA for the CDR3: TGTGCCAGCAGTCGAACAGGGGGCGGCACTGAAGCTTTCTTT. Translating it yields CASSRTGGGTEAFF.

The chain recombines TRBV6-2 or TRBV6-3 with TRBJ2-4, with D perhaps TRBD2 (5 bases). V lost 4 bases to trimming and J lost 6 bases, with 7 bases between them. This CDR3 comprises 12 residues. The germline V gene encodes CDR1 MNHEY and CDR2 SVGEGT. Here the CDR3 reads CASSLAGNIQYF. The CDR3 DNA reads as TGTGCCAGCAGTTTGGCGGGAAACATTCAGTACTTC.

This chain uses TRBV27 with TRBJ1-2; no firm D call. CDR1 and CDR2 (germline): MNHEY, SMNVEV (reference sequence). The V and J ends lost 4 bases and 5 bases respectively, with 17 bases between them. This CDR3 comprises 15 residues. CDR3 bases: TGTGCCAGCAGTTACGGGCCAGGAGTTGCTTATGGCTACACCTTC. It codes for CASSYGPGVAYGYTF.

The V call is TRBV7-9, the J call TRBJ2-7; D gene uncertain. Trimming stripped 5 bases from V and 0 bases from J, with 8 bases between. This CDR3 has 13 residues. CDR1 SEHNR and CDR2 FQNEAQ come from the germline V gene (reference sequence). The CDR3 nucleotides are TGTGCCAGCAGCCCATCCAGCTCCTACGAGCAGTACGTC. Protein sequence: CASSPSSSYEQYV.

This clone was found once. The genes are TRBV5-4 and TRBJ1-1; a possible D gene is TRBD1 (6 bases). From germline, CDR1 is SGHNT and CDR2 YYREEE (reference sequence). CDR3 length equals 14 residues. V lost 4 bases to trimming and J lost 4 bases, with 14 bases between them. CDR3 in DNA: TGTGCCAGCAGCCCACAGGGTGTCGGCACTGAAGCTTTCTTT. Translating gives CASSPQGVGTEAFF.

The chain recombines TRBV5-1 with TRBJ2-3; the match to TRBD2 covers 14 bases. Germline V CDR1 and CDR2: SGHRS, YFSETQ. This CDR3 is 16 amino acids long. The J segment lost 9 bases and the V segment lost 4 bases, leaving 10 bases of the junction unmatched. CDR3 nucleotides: TGCGCCAGCAGCCCCTATTGGACTAGCGGGGGGAGAACGCAGTATTTT. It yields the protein CASSPYWTSGGRTQYF.

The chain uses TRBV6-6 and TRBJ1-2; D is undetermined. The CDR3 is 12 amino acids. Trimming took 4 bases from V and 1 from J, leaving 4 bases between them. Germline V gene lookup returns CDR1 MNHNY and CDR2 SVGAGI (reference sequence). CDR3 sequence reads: CASSSSNYGYTF. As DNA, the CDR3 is TGTGCCAGCAGTTCCAGTAACTATGGCTACACCTTC.

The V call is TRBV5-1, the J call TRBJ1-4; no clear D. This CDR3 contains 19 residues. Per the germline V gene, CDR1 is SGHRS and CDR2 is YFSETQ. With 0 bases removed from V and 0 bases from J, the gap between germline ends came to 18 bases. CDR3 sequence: CASSLAGVVGVATNEKLFF. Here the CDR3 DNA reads TGCGCCAGCAGCTTGGCCGGTGTAGTCGGGGTTGCAACTAATGAAAAACTGTTTTTT.

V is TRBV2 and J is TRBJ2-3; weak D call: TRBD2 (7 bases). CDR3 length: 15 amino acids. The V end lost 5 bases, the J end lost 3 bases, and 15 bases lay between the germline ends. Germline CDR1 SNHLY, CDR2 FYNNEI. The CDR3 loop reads CASSIGRGGTDTQYF. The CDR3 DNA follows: TGTGCCAGCAGTATAGGAAGGGGGGGGACAGATACGCAGTATTTT.